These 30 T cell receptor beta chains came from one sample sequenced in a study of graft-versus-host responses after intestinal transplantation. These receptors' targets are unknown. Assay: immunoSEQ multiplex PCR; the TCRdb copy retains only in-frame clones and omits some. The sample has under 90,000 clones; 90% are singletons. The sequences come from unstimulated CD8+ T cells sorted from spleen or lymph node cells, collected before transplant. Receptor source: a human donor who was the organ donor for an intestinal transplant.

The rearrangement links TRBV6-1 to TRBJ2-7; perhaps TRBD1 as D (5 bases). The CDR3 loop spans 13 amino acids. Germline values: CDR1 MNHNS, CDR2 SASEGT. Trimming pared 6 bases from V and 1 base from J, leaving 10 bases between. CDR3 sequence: CASSPGPSYEQYV. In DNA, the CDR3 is TGTGCCAGCAGCCCAGGGCCATCCTACGAGCAGTACGTC.

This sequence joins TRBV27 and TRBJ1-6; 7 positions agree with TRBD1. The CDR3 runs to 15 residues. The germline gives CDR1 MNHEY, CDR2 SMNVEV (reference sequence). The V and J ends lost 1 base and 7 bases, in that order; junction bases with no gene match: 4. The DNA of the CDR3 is TGTGCCAGCAGTTTATGGGGGACAGTAAATTCACCCCTCCACTTT. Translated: CASSLWGTVNSPLHF.

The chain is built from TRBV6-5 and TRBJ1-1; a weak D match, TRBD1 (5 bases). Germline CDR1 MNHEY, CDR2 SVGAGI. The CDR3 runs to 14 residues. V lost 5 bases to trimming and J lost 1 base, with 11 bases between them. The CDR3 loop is CASSPDSSNTEAFF. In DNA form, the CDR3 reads TGTGCCAGCAGTCCTGACAGTTCGAACACTGAAGCTTTCTTT.

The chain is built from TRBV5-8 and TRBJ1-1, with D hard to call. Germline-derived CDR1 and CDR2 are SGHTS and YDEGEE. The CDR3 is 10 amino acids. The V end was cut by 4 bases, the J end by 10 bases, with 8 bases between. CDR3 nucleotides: TGTGCCAGCAGCAGGCAGGTAGCTTTCTTT. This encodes CASSRQVAFF.

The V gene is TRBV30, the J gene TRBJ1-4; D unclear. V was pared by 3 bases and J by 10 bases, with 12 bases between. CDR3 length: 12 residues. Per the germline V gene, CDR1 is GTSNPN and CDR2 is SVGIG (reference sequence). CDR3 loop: CAWRGAEAKLFF. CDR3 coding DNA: TGTGCCTGGAGAGGCGCGGAAGCAAAACTGTTTTTT.

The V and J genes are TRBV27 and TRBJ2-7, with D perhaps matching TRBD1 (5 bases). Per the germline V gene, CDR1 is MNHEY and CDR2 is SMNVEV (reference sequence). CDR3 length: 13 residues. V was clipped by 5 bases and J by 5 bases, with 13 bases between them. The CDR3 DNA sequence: TGTGCCAGCAGTCCAACGCCAGGGAACGAGCAGTACGTC. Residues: CASSPTPGNEQYV.

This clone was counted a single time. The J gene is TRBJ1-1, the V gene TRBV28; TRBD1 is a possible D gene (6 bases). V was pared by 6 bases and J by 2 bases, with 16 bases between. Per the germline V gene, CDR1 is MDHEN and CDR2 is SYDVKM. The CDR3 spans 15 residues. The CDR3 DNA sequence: TGTGCCAGCAGGCCCTCTACAGGGTTTAACACTGAAGCTTTCTTT. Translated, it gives CASRPSTGFNTEAFF. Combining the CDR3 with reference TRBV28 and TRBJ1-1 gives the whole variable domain DVKVTQSSRYLVKRTGEKVFLECVQDMDHENMFWYRQDPGLGLRLIYFSYDVKMKEKGDIPEGYSVSREKKERFSLILESASTNQTSMYLCASRPSTGFNTEAFFGQGTRLTVV.

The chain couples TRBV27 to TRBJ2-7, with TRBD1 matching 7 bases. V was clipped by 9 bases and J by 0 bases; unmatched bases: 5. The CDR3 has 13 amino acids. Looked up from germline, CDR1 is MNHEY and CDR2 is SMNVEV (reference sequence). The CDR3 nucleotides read TGTGCCAGTAACAGGGACAGCTCCTACGAGCAGTACGTC. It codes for CASNRDSSYEQYV.

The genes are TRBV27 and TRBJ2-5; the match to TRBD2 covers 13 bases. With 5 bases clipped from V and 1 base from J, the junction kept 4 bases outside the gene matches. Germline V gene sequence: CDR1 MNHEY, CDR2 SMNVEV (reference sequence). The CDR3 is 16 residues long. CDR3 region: CASSPGTSGTQETQYF. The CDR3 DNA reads TGTGCCAGCAGTCCTGGGACTAGCGGGACCCAAGAGACCCAGTACTTC.

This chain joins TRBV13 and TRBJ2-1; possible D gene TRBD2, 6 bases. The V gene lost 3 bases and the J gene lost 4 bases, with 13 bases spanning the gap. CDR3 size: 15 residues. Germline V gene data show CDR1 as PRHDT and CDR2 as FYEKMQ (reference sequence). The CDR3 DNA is TGTGCCAGCAGCTTTGGCGGGATCGATTACAATGAGCAGTTCTTC. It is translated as CASSFGGIDYNEQFF.

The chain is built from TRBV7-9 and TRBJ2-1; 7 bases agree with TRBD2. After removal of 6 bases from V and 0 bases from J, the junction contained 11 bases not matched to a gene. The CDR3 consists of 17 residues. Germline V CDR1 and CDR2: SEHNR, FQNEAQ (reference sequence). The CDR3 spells CASSGVGGRTSYNEQFF. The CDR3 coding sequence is TGTGCCAGCAGTGGGGTGGGGGGGAGAACCTCCTACAATGAGCAGTTCTTC.

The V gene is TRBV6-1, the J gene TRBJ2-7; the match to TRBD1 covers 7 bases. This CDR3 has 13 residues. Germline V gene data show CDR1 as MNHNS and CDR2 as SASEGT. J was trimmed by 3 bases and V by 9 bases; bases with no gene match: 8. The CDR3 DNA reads TGTGCCAGTGGGCAGGGGGTGAACTACGAGCAGTACGTC. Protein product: CASGQGVNYEQYV.

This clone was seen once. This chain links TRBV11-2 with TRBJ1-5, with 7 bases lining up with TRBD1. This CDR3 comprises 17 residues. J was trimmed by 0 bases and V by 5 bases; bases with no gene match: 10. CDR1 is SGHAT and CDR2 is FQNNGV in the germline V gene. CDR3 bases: TGTGCCAGCAGCAACCAGACAGGGCGATATAGCAATCAGCCCCAGCATTTT. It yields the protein CASSNQTGRYSNQPQHF. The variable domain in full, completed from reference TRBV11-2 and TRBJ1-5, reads EAGVAQSPRYKIIEKRQSVAFWCNPISGHATLYWYQQILGQGPKLLIQFQNNGVVDDSQLPKDRFSAERLKGVDSTLKIQPAKLEDSAVYLCASSNQTGRYSNQPQHFGDGTRLSIL.

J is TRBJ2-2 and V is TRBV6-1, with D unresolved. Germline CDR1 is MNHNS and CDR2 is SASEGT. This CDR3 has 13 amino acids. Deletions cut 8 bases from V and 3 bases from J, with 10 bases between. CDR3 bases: TGTGCCAGCTCAGTGGCCGACACCGGGGAGCTGTTTTTT. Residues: CASSVADTGELFF.

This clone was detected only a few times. The CDR3 DNA is TGTGCCAGCAGTGACTCGGGACAGGGGGCAGATACGCAGTATTTT. This codes for CASSDSGQGADTQYF. V is TRBV6-4 and J is TRBJ2-3; TRBD1 aligns across 11 bases. Germline trimming cut 0 bases from V and 4 bases from J; bases unmatched to any gene: 0. CDR3 length: 15 residues. Germline V CDR1 and CDR2: MRHNA, SNTAGT.

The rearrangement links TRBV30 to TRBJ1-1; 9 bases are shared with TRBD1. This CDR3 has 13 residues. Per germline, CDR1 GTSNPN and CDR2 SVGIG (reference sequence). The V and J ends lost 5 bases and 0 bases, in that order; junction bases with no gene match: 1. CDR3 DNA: TGTGCCTGGGGGACAGGGATGAACACTGAAGCTTTCTTT. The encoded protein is CAWGTGMNTEAFF.

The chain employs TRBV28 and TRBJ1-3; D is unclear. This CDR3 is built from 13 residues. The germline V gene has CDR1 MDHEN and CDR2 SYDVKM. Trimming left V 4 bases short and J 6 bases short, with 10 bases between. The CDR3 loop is CASSYDAENTIYF. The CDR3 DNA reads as TGTGCCAGCAGTTACGATGCGGAAAACACCATATATTTT.

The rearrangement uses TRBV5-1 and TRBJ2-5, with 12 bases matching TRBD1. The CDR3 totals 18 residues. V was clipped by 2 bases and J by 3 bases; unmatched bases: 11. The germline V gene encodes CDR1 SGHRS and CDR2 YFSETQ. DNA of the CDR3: TGCGCCAGCAGCTTCCCCGGGACAGGGGGCGTAAGTGAAGAGACCCAGTACTTC. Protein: CASSFPGTGGVSEETQYF.

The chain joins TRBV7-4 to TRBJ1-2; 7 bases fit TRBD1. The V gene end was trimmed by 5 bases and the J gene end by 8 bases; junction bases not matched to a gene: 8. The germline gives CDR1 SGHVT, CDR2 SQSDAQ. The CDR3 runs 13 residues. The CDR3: CASSPRQGGGYTF. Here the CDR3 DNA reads TGTGCCAGCAGCCCTCGACAGGGAGGAGGCTACACCTTC.

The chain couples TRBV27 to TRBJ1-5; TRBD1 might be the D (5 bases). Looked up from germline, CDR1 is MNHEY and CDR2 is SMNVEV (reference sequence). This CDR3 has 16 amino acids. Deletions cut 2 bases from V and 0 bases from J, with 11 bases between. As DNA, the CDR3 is TGTGCCAGCAGTTTAAAGGGGATGTATAGCAATCAGCCCCAGCATTTT. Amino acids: CASSLKGMYSNQPQHF.

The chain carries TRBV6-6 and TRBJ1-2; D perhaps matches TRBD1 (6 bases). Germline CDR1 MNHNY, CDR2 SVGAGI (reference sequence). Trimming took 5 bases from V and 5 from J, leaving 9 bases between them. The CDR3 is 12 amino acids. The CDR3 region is CASSVRGYGYTF. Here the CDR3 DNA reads TGTGCCAGCAGTGTCAGGGGATATGGCTACACCTTC.

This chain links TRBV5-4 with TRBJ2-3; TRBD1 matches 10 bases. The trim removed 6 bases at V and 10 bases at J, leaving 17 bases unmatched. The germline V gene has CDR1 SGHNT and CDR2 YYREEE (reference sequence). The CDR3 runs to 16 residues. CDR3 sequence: CASTSRGQGFSGAQYF. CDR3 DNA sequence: TGTGCCAGCACTTCAAGGGGACAGGGGTTTTCTGGGGCGCAGTATTTT. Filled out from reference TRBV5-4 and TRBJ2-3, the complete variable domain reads ETGVTQSPTHLIKTRGQQVTLRCSSQSGHNTVSWYQQALGQGPQFIFQYYREEENGRGNFPPRFSGLQFPNYSSELNVNALELDDSALYLCASTSRGQGFSGAQYFGPGTRLTVL.

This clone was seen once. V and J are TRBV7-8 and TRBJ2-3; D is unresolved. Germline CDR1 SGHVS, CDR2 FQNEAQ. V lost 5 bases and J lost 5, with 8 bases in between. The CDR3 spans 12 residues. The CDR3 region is CASSPARDTQYF. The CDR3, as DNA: TGTGCCAGCAGCCCAGCGCGAGATACGCAGTATTTT.

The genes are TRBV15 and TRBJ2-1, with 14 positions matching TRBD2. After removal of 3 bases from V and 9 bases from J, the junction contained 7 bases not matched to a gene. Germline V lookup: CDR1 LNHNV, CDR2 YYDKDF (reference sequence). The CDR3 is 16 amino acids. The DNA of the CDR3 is TGTGCCACCAGCAGGCTGACTAGCGGGGGGGCGGTTGAGCAGTTCTTC. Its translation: CATSRLTSGGAVEQFF.

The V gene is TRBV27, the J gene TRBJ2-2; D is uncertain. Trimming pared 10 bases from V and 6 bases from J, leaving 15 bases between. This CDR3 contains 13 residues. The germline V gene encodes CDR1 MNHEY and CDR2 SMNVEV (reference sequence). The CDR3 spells CATSPSLAGELFF. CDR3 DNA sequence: TGTGCCACCTCCCCCAGTCTGGCCGGGGAGCTGTTTTTT.

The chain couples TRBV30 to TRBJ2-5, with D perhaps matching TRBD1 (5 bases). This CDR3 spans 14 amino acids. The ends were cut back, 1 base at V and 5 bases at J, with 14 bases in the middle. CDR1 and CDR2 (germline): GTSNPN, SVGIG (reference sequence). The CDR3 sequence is CAWSDGKAGETQYF. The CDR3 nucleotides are TGTGCCTGGAGTGATGGTAAAGCAGGGGAGACCCAGTACTTC. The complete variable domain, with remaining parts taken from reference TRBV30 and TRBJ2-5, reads SQTIHQWPATLVQPVGSPLSLECTVEGTSNPNLYWYRQAAGRGLQLLFYSVGIGQISSEVPQNLSASRPQDRQFILSSKKLLLSDSGFYLCAWSDGKAGETQYFGPGTRLLVL.

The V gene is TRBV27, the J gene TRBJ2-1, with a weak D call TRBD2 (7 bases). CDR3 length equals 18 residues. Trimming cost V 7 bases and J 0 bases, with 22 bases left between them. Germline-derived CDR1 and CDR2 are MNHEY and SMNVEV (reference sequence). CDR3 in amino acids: CASTLWGGGLSSYNEQFF. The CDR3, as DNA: TGTGCCAGCACCCTTTGGGGAGGGGGATTAAGCTCCTACAATGAGCAGTTCTTC.

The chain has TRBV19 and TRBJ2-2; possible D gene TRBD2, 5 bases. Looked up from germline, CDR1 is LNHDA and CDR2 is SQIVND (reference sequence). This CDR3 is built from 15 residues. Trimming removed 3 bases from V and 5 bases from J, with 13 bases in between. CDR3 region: CASSMEYGDTGELFF. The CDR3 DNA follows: TGTGCCAGTAGTATGGAGTACGGGGATACCGGGGAGCTGTTTTTT.

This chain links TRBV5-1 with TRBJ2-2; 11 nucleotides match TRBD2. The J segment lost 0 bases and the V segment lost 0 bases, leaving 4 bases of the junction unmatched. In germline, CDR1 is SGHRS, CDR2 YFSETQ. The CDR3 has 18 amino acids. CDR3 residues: CASSLDLAGGANTGELFF. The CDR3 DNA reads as TGCGCCAGCAGCTTGGATCTAGCGGGGGGCGCGAACACCGGGGAGCTGTTTTTT.

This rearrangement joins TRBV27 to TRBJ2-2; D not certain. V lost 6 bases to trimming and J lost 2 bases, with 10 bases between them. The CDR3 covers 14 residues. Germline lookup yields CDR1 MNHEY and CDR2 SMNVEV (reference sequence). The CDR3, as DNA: TGTGCCAGCAGCCTGACACCTAACACCGGGGAGCTGTTTTTT. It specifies CASSLTPNTGELFF.